A selection of T cell receptor beta chains follows, all from one sample in a study of blood T cells in healthy people across ages. Using its own MiXCR run on the 5' RACE reads, TCRdb lists one record per CDR3 protein. Of approximately 730,000 distinct CDR3 sequences listed, about 55% are singletons. Sequencing was carried out using blood. These receptors all come from an elderly man in good health. CDR3s include the opening cysteine and the closing phenylalanine or tryptophan. D genes are given only for firm matches. Size is omitted from some rows. Given values are once, few, many or a class for expanded clones.

D gene	V gene	clone size	J gene	CDR3 DNA	CDR3 protein
TRBD2	TRBV2	few	TRBJ2-3	TGTGCCAGCAGCAGAGCGGGACTCACAGATACGCAGTATTTT	CASSRAGLTDTQYF
TRBD2	TRBV5-1	few	TRBJ2-7	TGCGCCAGCAGCTCAGACCTAAAAGCGGGAGGGTCCTACGAGCAGTACTTC	CASSSDLKAGGSYEQYF
.	TRBV6-1	.	TRBJ2-1	TGTGCCAGCACCGGCGCTGACAATGAGCAGTTCTTC	CASTGADNEQFF
TRBD2	TRBV2	few	TRBJ2-7	TGTGCCAGCAATCCGGGGGGTAGCGCTTCCTACGAGCAGTACTTC	CASNPGGSASYEQYF
TRBD1	TRBV5-1	few	TRBJ2-5	TGCGCCAGCAGCGGAGGACAGGGGAGAGAGACCCAGTACTTC	CASSGGQGRETQYF
.	TRBV2	.	TRBJ1-2	TGTGCCAGCAGTGTCGGGTTGGGCTATGGCTACACCTTC	CASSVGLGYGYTF
.	TRBV29-1	.	TRBJ1-4	TGCAGCGTTTCATTCAGGGGAGCTAATGAAAAACTGTTTTTT	CSVSFRGANEKLFF
TRBD1	TRBV6-5	.	TRBJ2-5	TGTGCCAGCAGTTATTCTACCCGGACAGGGCAAGAGACCCAGTACTTC	CASSYSTRTGQETQYF
.	TRBV10-3	few	TRBJ2-1	TGTGCCATCAGTGAGACTAGCCAATACAATGAGCAGTTCTTC	CAISETSQYNEQFF
.	TRBV29-1	few	TRBJ1-2	TGCAGCGTTGAAGACGGACACGCGCGGTATGGCTACACCTTC	CSVEDGHARYGYTF
TRBD2	TRBV7-2	few	TRBJ2-3	TGTGCCAGCAGCTTAGGACCGGGAGGCAGATACGCGTATTTT	CASSLGPGGRYAYF
.	TRBV20-1	many	TRBJ1-1	TGCAGTGCTAGAGATCGAGGTCGCAGAGGGACTGAAGCTTTCTTT	CSARDRGRRGTEAFF
TRBD1	TRBV27	.	TRBJ2-5	TGTGCCAGCAGCCGACAGGGCTGGGATCAAGAGACCCAGTACTTC	CASSRQGWDQETQYF
TRBD1	TRBV20-1	.	TRBJ1-5	TGCAGTGCTAGAGTCGGGACAGCTTATAGCAATCAGCCCCAGCATTTT	CSARVGTAYSNQPQHF
.	TRBV4-1	.	TRBJ2-5	TGCGCCAGCAGCCAAGAAGGAGGCCAATCGGGGGAGACCCAGTACTTC	CASSQEGGQSGETQYF
.	TRBV12-5	once	TRBJ2-1	TGTGCTAGTGGTTTGCCGGCGACTGGGCGGGATGAGCAGTTCTTC	CASGLPATGRDEQFF
TRBD1	TRBV6-5	.	TRBJ2-7	TGTGCCAGCGGGGCCCCGGGACAGGCCGTCTACGAGCAGTACTTC	CASGAPGQAVYEQYF